The rows below give T cell receptor beta chains drawn from one sample of a study of identical twins. One entry per CDR3 protein, called by TCRdb with MiXCR from the 5' RACE reads. The table includes around 690,000 distinct CDR3 sequences, about 20% detected once. This same sample was also taken into another study, of T cells expressing NK-cell markers.

Sample: PBMCs. Receptor source: a woman younger than 35 in good health. Both conserved end residues are part of each CDR3. The order of the fields is V gene, clone size, D gene, J gene, CDR3 DNA, CDR3 protein. The D gene is left open where the match is weak. The listing skips clone size in some rows; elsewhere it reads once, few, many or a size class.

TRBV4-3,many,.,TRBJ2-5,TGCGCCAGCAGCCAAGACCAAGACCCAGCCTACCAAGAGACCCAGTACTTC,CASSQDQDPAYQETQYF
TRBV5-1,few,TRBD1,TRBJ2-5,TGCGCCAGCAGCTTTACCGGGACAGGGCTGGAGACCCAGTACTTC,CASSFTGTGLETQYF
TRBV12-5,few,TRBD2,TRBJ2-7,TGTGCTAGTGGGGGGGGGACTAGCGGACCTTACGAGCAGTACTTC,CASGGGTSGPYEQYF
TRBV20-1,.,.,TRBJ2-3,TGCAGTGCCAGAAGGACCACAGATACGCAGTATTTT,CSARRTTDTQYF
TRBV20-1,.,TRBD2,TRBJ2-3,TGCAGTGCTAGAAGCGGGGAAACCACAGATACGCAGTATTTT,CSARSGETTDTQYF
TRBV12-3/TRBV12-4,.,.,TRBJ2-7,TGTGCCAGCAGTCTGGGGGGTCCCGGCGAGCAGTACTTC,CASSLGGPGEQYF
TRBV20-1,.,.,TRBJ2-1,TGCAGTGCCACGGATTTCGGGCCGGAGAACAATGAGCAGTTCTTC,CSATDFGPENNEQFF
TRBV12-3/TRBV12-4,.,TRBD2,TRBJ2-1,TGTGCCAGCCACCACCTACTAGCGGGAACGGCCTACAATGAGCAGTTCTTC,CASHHLLAGTAYNEQFF
TRBV6-1,.,.,TRBJ1-2,TGTGCCAGCAGTGCGGACTATGGAGACTATGGCTACACCTTC,CASSADYGDYGYTF
TRBV29-1,.,TRBD2,TRBJ2-5,TGCAGCGGGCGGACTAGCGGCCTCCAAGAGACCCAGTACTTC,CSGRTSGLQETQYF
TRBV6-4,few,.,TRBJ2-3,TGTGCCAGCAGTGAGGAGGGAAGGACAGATACGCAGTATTTT,CASSEEGRTDTQYF
TRBV5-1,many,.,TRBJ2-7,TGTGCCAGCAGCTTAGACGGGACCTACGAGCAGTACTTC,CASSLDGTYEQYF